This T cell receptor beta chain was sequenced in a study of T-cell memory formation after mild COVID-19. Study-wide context: TCR clusters showed largely donor specificity.

General observations from the study: Detection of some responders pre-infection suggested pre-existing cross-reactive memory T cells participated. Later expanders leaned CD4+, whereas day 15 to 85 contracting clones were balanced CD4/CD8.

Germline lookup yields CDR1 SGHAT and CDR2 FQNNGV. This CDR3 has 17 amino acids. The germline V and J ends were trimmed by 7 bases and 5 bases, with 21 bases remaining between them. TCRdb re-analysed the 5' RACE reads in MiXCR, keeping a single row per CDR3 protein. The sample holds around 310,000 distinct CDR3 sequences, around a fifth seen once. Concerning this clonotype itself: The antigen is undetermined.

The rearrangement uses TRBV11-2 and TRBJ1-6, with D hard to call. Sequenced: PBMCs or a T cell subset sorted from them (not recorded which). The receptor's source is a young man who had mild COVID-19 (a few samples of this study predate the infection). Cell type and time point are not known. The CDR3 region is CASTASVRTANNSPLHF. In DNA, the CDR3 is TGTGCCAGCACCGCCTCGGTTCGGACCGCAAATAATTCACCCCTCCACTTT.